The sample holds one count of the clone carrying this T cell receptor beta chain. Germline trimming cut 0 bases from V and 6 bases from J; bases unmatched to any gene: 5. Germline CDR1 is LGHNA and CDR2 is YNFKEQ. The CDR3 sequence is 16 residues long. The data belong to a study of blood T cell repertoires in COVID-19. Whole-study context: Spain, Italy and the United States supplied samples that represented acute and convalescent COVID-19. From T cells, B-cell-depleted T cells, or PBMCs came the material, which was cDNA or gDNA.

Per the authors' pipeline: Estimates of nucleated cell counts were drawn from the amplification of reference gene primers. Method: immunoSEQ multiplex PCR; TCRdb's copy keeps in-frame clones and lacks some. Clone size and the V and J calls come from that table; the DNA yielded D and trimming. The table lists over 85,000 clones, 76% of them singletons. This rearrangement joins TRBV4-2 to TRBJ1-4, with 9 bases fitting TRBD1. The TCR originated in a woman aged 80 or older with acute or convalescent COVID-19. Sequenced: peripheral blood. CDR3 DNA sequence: TGTGCCAGCAGCCAAGATGCGACAGGGGGGTATGAAAAACTGTTTTTT. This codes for CASSQDATGGYEKLFF.